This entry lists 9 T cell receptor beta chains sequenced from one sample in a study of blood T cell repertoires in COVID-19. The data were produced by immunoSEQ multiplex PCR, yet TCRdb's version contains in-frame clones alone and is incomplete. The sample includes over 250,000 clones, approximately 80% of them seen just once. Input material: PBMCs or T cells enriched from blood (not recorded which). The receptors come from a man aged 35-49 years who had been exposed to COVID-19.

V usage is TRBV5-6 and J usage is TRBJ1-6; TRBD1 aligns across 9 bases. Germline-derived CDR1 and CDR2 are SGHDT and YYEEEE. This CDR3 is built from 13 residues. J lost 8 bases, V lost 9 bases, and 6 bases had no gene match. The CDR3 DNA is TGTGCCAACGGGGGACAGGGACATTCACCCCTCCACTTT. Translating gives CANGGQGHSPLHF.

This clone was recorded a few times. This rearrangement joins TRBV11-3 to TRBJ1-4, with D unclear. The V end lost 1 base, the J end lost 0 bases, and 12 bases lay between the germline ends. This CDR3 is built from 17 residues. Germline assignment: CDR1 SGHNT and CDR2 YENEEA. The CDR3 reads CASSLGAASTTNEKLFF. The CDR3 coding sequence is TGTGCCAGCAGCTTAGGGGCAGCATCGACAACTAATGAAAAACTGTTTTTT.

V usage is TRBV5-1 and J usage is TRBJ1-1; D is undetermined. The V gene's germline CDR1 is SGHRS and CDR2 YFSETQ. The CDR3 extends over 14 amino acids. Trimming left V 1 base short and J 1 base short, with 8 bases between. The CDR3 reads CASSLHQKNTEAFF. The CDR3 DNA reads TGCGCCAGCAGCTTGCACCAGAAGAACACTGAAGCTTTCTTT. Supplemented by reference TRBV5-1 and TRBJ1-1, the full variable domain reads KAGVTQTPRYLIKTRGQQVTLSCSPISGHRSVSWYQQTPGQGLQFLFEYFSETQRNKGNFPGRFSGRQFSNSRSEMNVSTLELGDSALYLCASSLHQKNTEAFFGQGTRLTVV.

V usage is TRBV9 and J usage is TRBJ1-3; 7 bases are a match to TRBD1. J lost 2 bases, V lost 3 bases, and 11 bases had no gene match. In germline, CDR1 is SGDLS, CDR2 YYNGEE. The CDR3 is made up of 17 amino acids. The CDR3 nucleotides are TGTGCCAGCAGCGGAGCCACGGGACAGCGTGCTGGAAACACCATATATTTT. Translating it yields CASSGATGQRAGNTIYF. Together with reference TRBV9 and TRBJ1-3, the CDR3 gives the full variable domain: DSGVTQTPKHLITATGQRVTLRCSPRSGDLSVYWYQQSLDQGLQFLIQYYNGEERAKGNILERFSAQQFPDLHSELNLSSLELGDSALYFCASSGATGQRAGNTIYFGEGSWLTVV.

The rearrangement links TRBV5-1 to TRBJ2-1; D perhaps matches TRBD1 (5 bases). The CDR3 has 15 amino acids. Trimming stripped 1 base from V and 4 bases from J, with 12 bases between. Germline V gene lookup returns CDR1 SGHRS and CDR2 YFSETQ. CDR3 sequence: CASSLTGTPYNEQFF. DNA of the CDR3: TGCGCCAGCAGCTTGACAGGTACCCCTTACAATGAGCAGTTCTTC.

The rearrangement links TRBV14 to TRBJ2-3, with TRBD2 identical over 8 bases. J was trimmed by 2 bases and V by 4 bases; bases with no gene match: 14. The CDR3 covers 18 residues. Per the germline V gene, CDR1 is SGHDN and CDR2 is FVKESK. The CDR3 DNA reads TGTGCCAGCAGCCCCCTCCGGGATATAGCGGGAAACACAGATACGCAGTATTTT. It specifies CASSPLRDIAGNTDTQYF.

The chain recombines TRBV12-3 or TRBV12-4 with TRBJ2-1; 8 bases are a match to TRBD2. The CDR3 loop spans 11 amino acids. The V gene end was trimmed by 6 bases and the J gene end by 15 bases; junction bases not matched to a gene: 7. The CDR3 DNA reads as TGTGCCAGCAGGGCGGGAGGTTTCCCGTTCTTC. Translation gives CASRAGGFPFF.

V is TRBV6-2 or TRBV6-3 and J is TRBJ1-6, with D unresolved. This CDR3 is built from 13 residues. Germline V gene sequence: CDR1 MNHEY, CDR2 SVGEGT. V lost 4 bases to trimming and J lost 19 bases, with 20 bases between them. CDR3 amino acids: CASSSPGRIKTHF. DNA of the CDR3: TGTGCCAGCAGTTCCCCCGGCAGGATTAAAACACACTTT.

CDR3 in DNA: TGTGCCAGCAGGAAACCCGGGACAGGGTCTTCTGGCTACACCTTC. Translation gives CASRKPGTGSSGYTF. This chain links TRBV3-1 (or the pseudogene TRBV3-2) with TRBJ1-2, with 9 bases aligning to TRBD1. There are 15 residues in the CDR3. The germline CDR1 and CDR2 sequences are LGHDT and YNNKEL (reference sequence). Germline trimming cut 6 bases from V and 7 bases from J; bases unmatched to any gene: 12.